A selection of T cell receptor beta chains follows, all from one sample in a study of T-cell reconstitution after alpha-beta-depleted transplantation in children. TCRdb itself ran the PCR reads through MiXCR, one entry per CDR3 protein. Found here are a few hundred thousand distinct CDR3 sequences, more than 20% of them singletons; the top ten hold roughly 11%. The specimen comprised PBMCs, mostly from graft donor cells, sampled 180 days after TCRalphabeta/CD19-depleted stem cell transplant. The receptor set was obtained from a male patient younger than 18 who had a stem cell transplant for acute lymphoblastic leukemia, so the T cells may come from the graft donor. Both conserved end residues are part of each CDR3. A D gene is named only where the DNA matches it firmly. Rows give clone size only sometimes, using once, few, many, or a class for an expanded clone.

D	size	J	V	DNA	CDR3
.	.	TRBJ1-1	TRBV27	TGTGCCAGCAGTTCGGGCGTGGAAGCTGAAGCTTTCTTT	CASSSGVEAEAFF
TRBD2	many	TRBJ2-1	TRBV20-1	TGCAGTGCTTTCCCGACTAGCGGGCGGTTCAATGAGCAGTTCTTC	CSAFPTSGRFNEQFF
TRBD2	.	TRBJ2-1	TRBV10-2	TGCGCCAGCAGTGAGACTAGCGGGAGGGTGGATGAGCAGTTCTTC	CASSETSGRVDEQFF
.	few	TRBJ2-1	TRBV4-1	TGCGCCAGCAGCCAAGAGGGCGGACTACTCTCCTACAATGAGCAGTTCTTC	CASSQEGGLLSYNEQFF
TRBD2	.	TRBJ2-1	TRBV12-3/TRBV12-4	TGTGCCAGCAGTTTACGGACTAGATACAATGAGCAGTTCTTC	CASSLRTRYNEQFF
TRBD1	few	TRBJ2-5	TRBV12-3/TRBV12-4	TGTGCCAGCAGGGGACAGGGTAGAGAGACCCAGTACTTC	CASRGQGRETQYF
TRBD2	many	TRBJ2-3	TRBV29-1	TGCAGCGTTGCAGGACTAGCGGGAGTCCAATCAGATACGCAGTATTTT	CSVAGLAGVQSDTQYF
.	.	TRBJ2-3	TRBV4-2	TGTGCCAGCAGCCAAGGTCGACGGGATGGTGGAGATACGCAGTATTTT	CASSQGRRDGGDTQYF
TRBD2	few	TRBJ2-7	TRBV5-1	TGCGCCAGCACGAGGGGAGGGCTCTACGAGCAGTACTTC	CASTRGGLYEQYF
TRBD2	.	TRBJ2-3	TRBV18	TGTGCCAGTGCACCAAGACTAGCGGGAGTGGATACGCAGTATTTT	CASAPRLAGVDTQYF
TRBD1	.	TRBJ2-1	TRBV20-1	TGCAGTGCTTCCCCCGGGACAGGGCGCTCCTACAATGAGCAGTTCTTC	CSASPGTGRSYNEQFF
.	.	TRBJ2-7	TRBV21-1	TGTGCTATTAGGCGACAGATCGGGGACGAGCAGTACTTC	CAIRRQIGDEQYF
.	.	TRBJ2-3	TRBV5-1	TGCGCCAGCAGCTTGGTCACCGGTACGCAGTATTTT	CASSLVTGTQYF
.	.	TRBJ2-3	TRBV5-1	TGCGCCAGCAGCGCGTCCGCCAGAACAGATACGCAGTATTTT	CASSASARTDTQYF
.	few	TRBJ2-5	TRBV7-2	TGTGCCAGCAGCTTAGCGGCGGGGTCCCAAGAGACCCAGTACTTC	CASSLAAGSQETQYF
TRBD1	few	TRBJ2-7	TRBV20-1	TGCAGTGCTGGCGAGGCCGGGACAGGGGCCTACGAGCAGTACTTC	CSAGEAGTGAYEQYF
.	.	TRBJ2-5	TRBV5-1	TGCGCCAGCAGCCCCAACCCATCTCAAGAGACCCAGTACTTC	CASSPNPSQETQYF
TRBD1	.	TRBJ2-1	TRBV6-1	TGTGCCAGCAGGATTACAGGGGAGTCCTACAATGAGCAGTTCTTC	CASRITGESYNEQFF
.	few	TRBJ2-7	TRBV5-1	TGCGCCAGCAAAAGGGGCGGCAATAACGAGCAGTACTTC	CASKRGGNNEQYF
TRBD2	few	TRBJ2-7	TRBV10-3	TGTGCCATCAGTGTTAAGCGGGGTTCCTACGAGCAGTACTTC	CAISVKRGSYEQYF
.	few	TRBJ2-7	TRBV4-3	TGCGCCAGCAGCCAAGATTTCCCCCCCTACGAGCAGTACTTC	CASSQDFPPYEQYF
.	few	TRBJ2-1	TRBV9	TGTGCCAGCAGCGTAGAAGGAGAATCCTACAATGAGCAGTTCTTC	CASSVEGESYNEQFF
.	once	TRBJ2-5	TRBV11-2	TGTGCCAGCAGCTTAGATGGCCGGCTGCTGGAGACCCAGTACTTC	CASSLDGRLLETQYF
.	few	TRBJ1-1	TRBV10-3	TGTGCCATCAGTGAGTCAGCCTCCGCGGGAGCTTTCTTT	CAISESASAGAFF
.	few	TRBJ2-3	TRBV29-1	TGCAGCGTTCCGCGACCAGATACGCAGTATTTT	CSVPRPDTQYF
TRBD2	few	TRBJ2-1	TRBV19	TGTGCCAGTAGTGTAATACTAGCGCTATACAATGAGCAGTTCTTC	CASSVILALYNEQFF